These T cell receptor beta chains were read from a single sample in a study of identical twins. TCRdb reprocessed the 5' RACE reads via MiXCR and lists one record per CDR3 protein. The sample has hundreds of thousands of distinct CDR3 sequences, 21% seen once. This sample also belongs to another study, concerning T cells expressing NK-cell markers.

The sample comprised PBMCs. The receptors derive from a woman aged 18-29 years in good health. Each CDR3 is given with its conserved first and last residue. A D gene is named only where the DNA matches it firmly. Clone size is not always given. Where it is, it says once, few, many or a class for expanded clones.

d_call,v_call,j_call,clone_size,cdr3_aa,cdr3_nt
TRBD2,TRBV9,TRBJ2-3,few,CASSPPRTSGRGGTDTQYF,TGTGCCAGCAGCCCCCCGAGGACTAGCGGGAGAGGGGGCACAGATACGCAGTATTTT
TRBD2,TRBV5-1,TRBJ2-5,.,CASSQGLVQETQYF,TGCGCCAGCAGCCAGGGACTAGTACAAGAGACCCAGTACTTC
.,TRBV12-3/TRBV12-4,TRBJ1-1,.,CASTTPAGREAFF,TGTGCCAGCACCACCCCCGCTGGCAGGGAAGCTTTCTTT
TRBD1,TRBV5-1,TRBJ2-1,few,CASSWMTGSSYNEQFF,TGCGCCAGCAGCTGGATGACAGGGAGCTCCTACAATGAGCAGTTCTTC
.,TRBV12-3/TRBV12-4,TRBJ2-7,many,CASSKRTAPYEQYF,TGTGCCAGCAGTAAACGGACAGCCCCCTACGAGCAGTACTTC
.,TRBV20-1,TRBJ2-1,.,CSARRLVDYNEQFF,TGCAGTGCTAGGCGACTAGTGGACTACAATGAGCAGTTCTTC
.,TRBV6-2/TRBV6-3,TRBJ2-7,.,CASSRDSGLRYEQYF,TGTGCCAGCAGCCGGGACTCAGGTCTTCGCTACGAGCAGTACTTC
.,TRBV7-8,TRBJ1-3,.,CASSLDWQSGNTIYF,TGTGCCAGCAGCTTAGATTGGCAGTCCGGAAACACCATATATTTT
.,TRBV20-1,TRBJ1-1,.,CSAPDKRDTEAFF,TGCAGTGCTCCCGACAAACGGGACACTGAAGCTTTCTTT
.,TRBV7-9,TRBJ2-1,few,CASSPRGERGNEQFF,TGTGCCAGCAGCCCCAGGGGGGAGAGGGGGAATGAGCAGTTCTTC
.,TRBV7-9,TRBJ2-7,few,CASEGSEEQYF,TGTGCCAGCGAGGGAAGCGAGGAGCAGTACTTC
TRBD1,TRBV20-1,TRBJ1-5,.,CSATQGLGNQPQHF,TGCAGTGCTACACAGGGGCTGGGCAATCAGCCCCAGCATTTT
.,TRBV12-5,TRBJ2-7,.,CASGNAALERYEQYF,TGTGCTAGTGGAAACGCAGCCCTAGAAAGATACGAGCAGTACTTC
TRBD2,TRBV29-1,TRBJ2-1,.,CSASGTSGGVNEQFF,TGCAGCGCATCCGGGACTAGCGGGGGTGTCAATGAGCAGTTCTTC
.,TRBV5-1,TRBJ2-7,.,CASRFVGNEQYF,TGCGCCAGCAGATTTGTGGGCAACGAGCAGTACTTC
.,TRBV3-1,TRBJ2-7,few,CASSQGGGTYEQYF,TGTGCCAGCAGCCAAGGTGGGGGAACCTACGAGCAGTACTTC
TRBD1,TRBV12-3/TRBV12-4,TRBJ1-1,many,CASSYTGAAFF,TGTGCCAGCAGTTACACAGGGGCGGCTTTCTTT
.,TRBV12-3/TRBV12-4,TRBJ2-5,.,CASSIPGQPQETQYF,TGTGCCAGCAGTATCCCAGGGCAACCACAAGAGACCCAGTACTTC
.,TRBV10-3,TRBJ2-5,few,CAIRGRTDGETQYF,TGTGCCATCAGGGGGAGGACCGACGGCGAGACCCAGTACTTC
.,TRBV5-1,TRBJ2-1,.,CASSLAGPFNEQFF,TGCGCCAGCAGCTTGGCGGGACCATTTAATGAGCAGTTCTTC
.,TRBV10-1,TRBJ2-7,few,CARTIYYEQYF,TGCGCCAGGACTATTTACTACGAGCAGTACTTC
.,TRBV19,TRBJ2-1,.,CASSIEASRSYNEQFF,TGTGCCAGTAGTATAGAGGCTAGCCGTTCCTACAATGAGCAGTTCTTC
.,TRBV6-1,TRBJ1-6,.,CASSERRTWNSPLHF,TGTGCCAGCAGTGAAAGACGGACATGGAATTCACCCCTCCACTTT
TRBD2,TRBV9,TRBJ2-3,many,CASSVSGGTDTQYF,TGTGCCAGCAGCGTTAGCGGGGGCACAGATACGCAGTATTTT
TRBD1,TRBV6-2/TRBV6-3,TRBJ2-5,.,CASSGQAKTQYF,TGTGCCAGCAGTGGACAGGCAAAGACCCAGTACTTC
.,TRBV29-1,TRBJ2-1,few,CSVSRTDTYNEQFF,TGCAGCGTGTCCAGGACGGACACCTACAATGAGCAGTTCTTC
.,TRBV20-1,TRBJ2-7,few,CSAPNRPTEGVYEQYF,TGCAGTGCACCGAACCGCCCAACGGAGGGAGTCTACGAGCAGTACTTC
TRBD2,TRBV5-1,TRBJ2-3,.,CASSGTASGVDTQYF,TGCGCCAGCAGCGGTACGGCTAGCGGGGTTGATACGCAGTATTTT
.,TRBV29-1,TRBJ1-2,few,CSVEGLYGYTF,TGCAGCGTTGAGGGACTCTATGGCTACACCTTC
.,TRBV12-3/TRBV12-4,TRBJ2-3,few,CASSFGVRTDTQYF,TGTGCCAGCAGTTTTGGGGTGCGGACAGATACGCAGTATTTT
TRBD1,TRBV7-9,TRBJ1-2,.,CASTQGAGTNGYTF,TGTGCCAGCACCCAGGGGGCAGGGACGAATGGCTACACCTTC
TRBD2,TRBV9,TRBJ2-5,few,CASSVGLAGGETQYF,TGTGCCAGCAGCGTAGGACTAGCGGGTGGAGAGACCCAGTACTTC
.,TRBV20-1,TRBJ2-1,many,CSARNLEGTEQFF,TGCAGTGCTAGAAACCTAGAGGGGACTGAGCAGTTCTTC
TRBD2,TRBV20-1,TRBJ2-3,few,CSARMAGGIVTDTQYF,TGCAGTGCTAGGATGGCGGGGGGGATAGTCACAGATACGCAGTATTTT
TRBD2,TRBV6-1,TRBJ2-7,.,CASSRSPGLAGVSEQYF,TGTGCCAGCAGTCGATCCCCGGGACTAGCGGGAGTGAGTGAGCAGTACTTC
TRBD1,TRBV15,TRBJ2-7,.,CATSGSVGQGSGEQYF,TGTGCCACCAGCGGGTCCGTGGGACAGGGATCGGGCGAGCAGTACTTC
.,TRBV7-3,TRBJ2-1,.,CASSLTSELSATYNEQFF,TGTGCCAGCAGCTTAACTAGCGAGCTGTCTGCGACCTACAATGAGCAGTTCTTC
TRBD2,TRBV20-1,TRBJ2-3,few,CSASRWRERSDTQYF,TGCAGTGCTTCACGGTGGCGGGAGAGGTCAGATACGCAGTATTTT
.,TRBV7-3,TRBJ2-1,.,CASSPNSISDEQFF,TGTGCCAGCAGCCCTAACAGTATTTCAGATGAGCAGTTCTTC
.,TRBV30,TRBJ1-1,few,CAWQGPDTEAFF,TGTGCCTGGCAGGGGCCCGACACTGAAGCTTTCTTT
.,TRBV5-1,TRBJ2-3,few,CASSLDPLNTQYF,TGCGCCAGCAGCTTGGACCCGTTAAATACGCAGTATTTT
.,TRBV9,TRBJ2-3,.,CASSVGQNTQYF,TGTGCCAGCAGCGTAGGCCAGAATACGCAGTATTTT